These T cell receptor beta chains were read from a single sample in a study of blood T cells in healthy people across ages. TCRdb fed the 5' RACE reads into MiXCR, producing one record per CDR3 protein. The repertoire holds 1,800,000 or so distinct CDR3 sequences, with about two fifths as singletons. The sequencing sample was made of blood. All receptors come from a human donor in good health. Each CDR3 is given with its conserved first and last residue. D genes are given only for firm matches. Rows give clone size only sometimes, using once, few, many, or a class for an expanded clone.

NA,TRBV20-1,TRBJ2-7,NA,CSARGGGPGYEQYF,TGCAGTGCTAGGGGTGGGGGTCCCGGCTACGAGCAGTACTTC
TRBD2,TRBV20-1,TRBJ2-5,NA,CSAHWAGVQETQYF,TGCAGTGCCCACTGGGCGGGGGTGCAAGAGACCCAGTACTTC
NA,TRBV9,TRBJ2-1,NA,CASSVGHSGGYNEQFF,TGTGCCAGCAGCGTAGGTCATTCAGGCGGCTACAATGAGCAGTTCTTC
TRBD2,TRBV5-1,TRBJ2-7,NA,CASSLETSGVFEQYF,TGCGCCAGCAGCTTGGAGACTAGCGGGGTCTTCGAGCAGTACTTC
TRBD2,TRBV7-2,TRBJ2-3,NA,CASSLVGFLRAGETTDTQYF,TGTGCCAGCAGCTTAGTCGGTTTTTTAAGGGCGGGGGAGACCACAGATACGCAGTATTTT
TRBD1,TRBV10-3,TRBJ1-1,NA,CAISGGQIEAFF,TGCGCCATCAGTGGGGGACAGATTGAAGCTTTCTTT
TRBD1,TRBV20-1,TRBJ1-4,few,CSAREPGQGGKLFF,TGCAGTGCTAGAGAGCCGGGACAGGGGGGAAAACTGTTTTTT
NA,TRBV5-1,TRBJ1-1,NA,CASSLSGGAANTGAFF,TGCGCCAGCAGCTTGAGTGGGGGGGCGGCGAACACTGGAGCTTTCTTT
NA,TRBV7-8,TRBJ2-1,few,CASSFHPGTDRNEQFF,TGTGCCAGCAGCTTCCACCCAGGGACCGACAGAAATGAGCAGTTCTTC
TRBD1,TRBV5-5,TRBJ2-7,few,CASSIWTGGSYEQYF,TGTGCCAGCAGCATTTGGACAGGGGGAAGCTACGAGCAGTACTTC
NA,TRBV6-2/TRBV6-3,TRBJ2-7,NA,CASSYLQVNEQYF,TGTGCCAGCAGTTATTTACAGGTCAACGAGCAGTACTTC
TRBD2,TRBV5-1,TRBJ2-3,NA,CTSSLDNRLAGSTDTQYF,TGCACCAGCAGCTTGGATAATAGACTAGCGGGGTCCACAGATACGCAGTATTTT
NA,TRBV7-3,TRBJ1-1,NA,CASSPSALPLKLFF,TGTGCCAGCAGCCCCTCGGCCCTGCCTTTGAAGCTTTTCTTT
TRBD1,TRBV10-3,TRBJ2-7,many,CAIRGGQGTDEQYF,TGTGCCATCAGGGGGGGACAGGGAACCGACGAGCAGTACTTC
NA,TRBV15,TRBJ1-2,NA,CATSRDDGYTF,TGTGCCACCAGCAGAGATGACGGCTACACCTTC
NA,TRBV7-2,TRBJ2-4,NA,CANSFQGISAKNIQYF,TGTGCCAACAGCTTTCAGGGGATTTCAGCCAAAAACATTCAGTACTTC
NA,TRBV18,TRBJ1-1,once,CASSPVTSGQNTEAFF,TGTGCCAGCTCACCAGTAACGTCGGGACAGAACACTGAAGCTTTCTTT
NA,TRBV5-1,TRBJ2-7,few,CASSLQGGYYEQYF,TGCGCCAGCAGCTTGCAAGGGGGTTACTACGAGCAGTACTTC
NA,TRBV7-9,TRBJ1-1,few,CASSFPKLGQNEAFF,TGTGCCAGCAGCTTCCCCAAACTCGGACAGAATGAAGCTTTCTTT
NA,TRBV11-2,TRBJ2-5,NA,CASSLDGKQETQYF,TGTGCCAGCAGCTTGGACGGAAAGCAAGAGACCCAGTACTTC
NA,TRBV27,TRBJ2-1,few,CASSISRGTHNEQFF,TGTGCCAGCAGTATCTCGCGAGGGACCCACAATGAGCAGTTCTTC
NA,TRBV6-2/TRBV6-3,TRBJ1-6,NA,CASMDPDSPLHF,TGTGCCAGCATGGACCCGGATTCACCCCTCCACTTT
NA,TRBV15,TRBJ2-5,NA,CATSREVGTQYF,TGTGCCACCAGCAGAGAAGTTGGGACCCAGTACTTC
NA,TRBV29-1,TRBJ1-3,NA,CSVEGGTGNTIYF,TGCAGCGTTGAAGGGGGGACTGGAAACACCATATATTTT
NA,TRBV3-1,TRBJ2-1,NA,CASSQGVGAGYNEQFF,TGTGCCAGCAGCCAAGGTGTGGGGGCGGGGTACAATGAGCAGTTCTTC
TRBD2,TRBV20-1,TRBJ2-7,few,CSAQGLAGSSSYEQYF,TGCAGTGCCCAAGGACTAGCGGGCTCGAGCTCCTACGAGCAGTACTTC
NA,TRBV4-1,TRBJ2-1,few,CASSHLPGRLVSYNEQFF,TGCGCCAGCAGCCATCTCCCCGGACGGTTAGTTTCCTACAATGAGCAGTTCTTC
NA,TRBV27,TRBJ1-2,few,CASSSLDRNYGYTF,TGTGCCAGCAGTTCGCTGGACAGAAACTATGGCTACACCTTC
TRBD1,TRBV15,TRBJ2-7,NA,CVTSRDRGYEQYF,TGTGTCACCAGCAGGGACAGGGGGTACGAGCAGTACTTC
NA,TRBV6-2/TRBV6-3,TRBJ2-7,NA,CASSYGSFENEQYF,TGTGCCAGCAGTTACGGTTCGTTTGAGAACGAGCAGTACTTC
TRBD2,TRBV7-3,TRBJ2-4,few,CASSLGRGGLDIQYF,TGTGCCAGCAGCTTAGGACGGGGGGGCCTGGACATTCAGTACTTC
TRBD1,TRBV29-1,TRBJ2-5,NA,CSVGQRQETQCF,TGCAGCGTGGGACAGCGCCAAGAGACCCAGTGCTTC
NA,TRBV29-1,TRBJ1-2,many,CSVEQGNYGYTF,TGCAGCGTTGAGCAGGGAAACTATGGCTACACCTTC
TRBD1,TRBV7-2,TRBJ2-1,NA,CASSNPGQRQFF,TGTGCCAGCAGCAACCCGGGACAGCGGCAGTTCTTC
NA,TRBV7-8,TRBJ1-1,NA,CASSLVRVGFEAFF,TGTGCCAGCAGCTTAGTTAGGGTAGGGTTTGAAGCTTTCTTT
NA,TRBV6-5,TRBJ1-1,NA,CASSYRRLNTEAFF,TGTGCCAGCAGTTACCGGAGACTGAACACTGAAGCTTTCTTT
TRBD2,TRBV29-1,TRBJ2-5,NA,CGAAGGLALLQETQYF,TGCGGCGCCGCAGGGGGACTAGCGCTTTTACAAGAGACCCAGTACTTC
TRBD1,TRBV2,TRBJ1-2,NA,CASRETYDREYGYTF,TGTGCCAGCAGGGAAACCTACGACAGGGAATATGGCTACACCTTC
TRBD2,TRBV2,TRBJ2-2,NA,CASNEGSGGPNTGELFF,TGTGCCAGCAATGAGGGTAGCGGGGGGCCGAACACCGGGGAGCTGTTTTTT
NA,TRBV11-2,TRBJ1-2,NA,CASSTGGRGSIGYGYTF,TGTGCCAGCAGCACTGGGGGGCGTGGGTCGATCGGCTATGGCTACACCTTC
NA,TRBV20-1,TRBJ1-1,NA,CSAHVQGRANTEAFF,TGCAGTGCCCACGTACAGGGAAGGGCGAACACTGAAGCTTTCTTT